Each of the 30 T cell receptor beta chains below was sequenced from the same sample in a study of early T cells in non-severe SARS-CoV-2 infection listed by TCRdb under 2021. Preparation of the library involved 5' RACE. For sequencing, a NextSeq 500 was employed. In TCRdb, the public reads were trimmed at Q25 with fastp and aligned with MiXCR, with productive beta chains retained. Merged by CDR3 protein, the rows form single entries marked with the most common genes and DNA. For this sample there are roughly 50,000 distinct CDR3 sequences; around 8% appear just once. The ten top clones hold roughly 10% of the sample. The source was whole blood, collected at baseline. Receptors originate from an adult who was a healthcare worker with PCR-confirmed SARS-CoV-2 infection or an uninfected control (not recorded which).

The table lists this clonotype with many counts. The CDR3 loop reads CASSFVGSYDGYTF. CDR3 nucleotide sequence: TGTGCCAGCAGCTTCGTCGGGTCCTATGATGGCTACACCTTC. This chain links TRBV7-2 with TRBJ1-2; D uncertain. Per germline, CDR1 SGHTA and CDR2 FQGNSA. Trimming shortened V by 3 bases and J by 6 bases, and 14 bases separated the two germline ends. There are 14 residues in the CDR3.

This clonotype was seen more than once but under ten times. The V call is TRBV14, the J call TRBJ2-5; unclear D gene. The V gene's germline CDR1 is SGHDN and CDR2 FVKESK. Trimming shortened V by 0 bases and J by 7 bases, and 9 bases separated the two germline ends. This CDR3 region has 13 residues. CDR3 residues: CASSQDRVGTQYF. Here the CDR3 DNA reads TGTGCCAGCAGCCAAGACCGTGTGGGGACCCAGTACTTC.

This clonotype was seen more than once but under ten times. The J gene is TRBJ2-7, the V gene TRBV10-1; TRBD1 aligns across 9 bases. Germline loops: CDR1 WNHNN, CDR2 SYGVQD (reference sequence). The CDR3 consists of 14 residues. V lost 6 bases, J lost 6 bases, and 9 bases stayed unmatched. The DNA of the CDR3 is TGCGCCAGCAGCACGGGACAGGGTGTAGGCGAGCAGTACTTC. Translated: CASSTGQGVGEQYF.

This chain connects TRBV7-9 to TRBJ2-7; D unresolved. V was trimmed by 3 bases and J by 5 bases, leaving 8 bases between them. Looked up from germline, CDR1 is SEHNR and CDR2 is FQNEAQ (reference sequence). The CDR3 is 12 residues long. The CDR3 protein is CASSFSANEQYF. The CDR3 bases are TGTGCCAGCAGCTTTTCTGCGAACGAGCAGTACTTC. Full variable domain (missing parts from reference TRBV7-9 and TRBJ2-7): DTGVSQNPRHKITKRGQNVTFRCDPISEHNRLYWYRQTLGQGPEFLTYFQNEAQLEKSRLLSDRFSAERPKGSFSTLEIQRTEQGDSAMYLCASSFSANEQYFGPGTRLTVT.

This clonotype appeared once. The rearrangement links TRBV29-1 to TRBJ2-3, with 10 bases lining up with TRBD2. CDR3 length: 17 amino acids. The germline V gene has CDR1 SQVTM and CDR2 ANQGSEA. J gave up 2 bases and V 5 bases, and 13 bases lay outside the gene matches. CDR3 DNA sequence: TGCAGCGTTAGTCGGGCGGGACTAGCGATGGCCACAGATACGCAGTATTTT. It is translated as CSVSRAGLAMATDTQYF.

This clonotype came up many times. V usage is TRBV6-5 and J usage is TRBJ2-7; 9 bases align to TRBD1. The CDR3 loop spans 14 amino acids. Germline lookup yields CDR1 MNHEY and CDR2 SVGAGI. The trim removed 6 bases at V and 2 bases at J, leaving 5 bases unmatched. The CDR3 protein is CASRRGQGTYEQYF. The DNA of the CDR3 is TGTGCCAGCAGAAGGGGACAGGGTACCTACGAGCAGTACTTC.

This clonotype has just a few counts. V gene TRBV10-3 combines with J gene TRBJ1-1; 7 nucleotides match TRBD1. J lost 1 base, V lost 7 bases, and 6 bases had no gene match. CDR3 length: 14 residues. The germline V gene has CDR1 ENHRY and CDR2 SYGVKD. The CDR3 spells CAITPHRGNTEAFF. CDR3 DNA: TGTGCCATCACCCCTCACAGGGGGAACACTGAAGCTTTCTTT.

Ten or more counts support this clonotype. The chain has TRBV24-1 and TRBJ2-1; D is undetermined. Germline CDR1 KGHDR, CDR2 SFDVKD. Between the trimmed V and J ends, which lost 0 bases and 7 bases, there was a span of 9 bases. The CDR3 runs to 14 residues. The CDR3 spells CATSDLRTRNEQFF. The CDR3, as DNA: TGTGCCACCAGTGATTTGAGAACCAGAAATGAGCAGTTCTTC.

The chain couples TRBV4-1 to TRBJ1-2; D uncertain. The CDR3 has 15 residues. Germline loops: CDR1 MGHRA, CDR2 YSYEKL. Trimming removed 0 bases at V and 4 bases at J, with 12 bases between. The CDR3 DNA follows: TGCGCCAGCAGCCAAGATCTAGGCAGCGGCTATGGCTACACCTTC. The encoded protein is CASSQDLGSGYGYTF.

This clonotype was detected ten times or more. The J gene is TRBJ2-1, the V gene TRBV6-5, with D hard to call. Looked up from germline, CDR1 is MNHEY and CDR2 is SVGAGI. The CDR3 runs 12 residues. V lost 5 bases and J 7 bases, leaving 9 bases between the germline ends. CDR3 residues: CASSTMGNEQFF. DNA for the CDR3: TGTGCCAGCAGTACTATGGGGAATGAGCAGTTCTTC.

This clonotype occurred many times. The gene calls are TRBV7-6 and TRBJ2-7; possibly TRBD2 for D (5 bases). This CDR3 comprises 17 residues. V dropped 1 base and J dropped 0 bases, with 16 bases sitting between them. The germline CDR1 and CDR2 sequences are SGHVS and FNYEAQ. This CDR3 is CASSLEAGGVGSYEQYF. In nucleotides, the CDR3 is TGTGCCAGCAGCTTAGAGGCCGGAGGAGTGGGCTCCTACGAGCAGTACTTC.

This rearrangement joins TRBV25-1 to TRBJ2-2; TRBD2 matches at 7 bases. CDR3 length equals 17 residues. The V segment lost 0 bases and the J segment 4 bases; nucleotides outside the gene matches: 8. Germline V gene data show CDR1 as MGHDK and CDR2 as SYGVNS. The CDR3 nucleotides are TGTGCCAGCAGTGAATACTGGGGGGGAGGGAGCACCGGGGAGCTGTTTTTT. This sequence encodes CASSEYWGGGSTGELFF.

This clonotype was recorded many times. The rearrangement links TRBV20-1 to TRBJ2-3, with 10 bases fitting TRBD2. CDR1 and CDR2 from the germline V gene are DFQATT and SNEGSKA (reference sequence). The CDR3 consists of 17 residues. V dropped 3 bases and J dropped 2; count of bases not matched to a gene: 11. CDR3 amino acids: CSARTLLTSGNTDTQYF. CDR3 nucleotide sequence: TGCAGTGCTAGGACCCTCCTAACTAGCGGGAACACAGATACGCAGTATTTT.

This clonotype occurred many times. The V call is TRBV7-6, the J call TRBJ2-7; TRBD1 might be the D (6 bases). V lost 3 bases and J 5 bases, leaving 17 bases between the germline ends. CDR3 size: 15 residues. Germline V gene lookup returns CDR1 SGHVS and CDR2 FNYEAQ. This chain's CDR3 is CASSFLLDSENEQYF. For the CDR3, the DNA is TGTGCCAGCAGCTTTCTTCTGGACAGTGAAAACGAGCAGTACTTC.

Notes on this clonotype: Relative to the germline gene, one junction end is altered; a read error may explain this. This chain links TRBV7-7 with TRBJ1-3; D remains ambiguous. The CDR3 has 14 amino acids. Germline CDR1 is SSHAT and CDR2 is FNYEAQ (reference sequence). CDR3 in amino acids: CASSPDTGENTIYF. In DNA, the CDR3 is TGTGCTAGCAGCCCTGACACTGGTGAAAACACCATATATTTT.

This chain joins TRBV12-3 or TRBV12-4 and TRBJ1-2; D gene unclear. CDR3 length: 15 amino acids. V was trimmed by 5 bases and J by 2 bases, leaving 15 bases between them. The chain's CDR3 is CASSPDEDRNYGYTF. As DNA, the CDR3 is TGTGCCAGCAGTCCTGACGAGGACCGCAACTATGGCTACACCTTC.

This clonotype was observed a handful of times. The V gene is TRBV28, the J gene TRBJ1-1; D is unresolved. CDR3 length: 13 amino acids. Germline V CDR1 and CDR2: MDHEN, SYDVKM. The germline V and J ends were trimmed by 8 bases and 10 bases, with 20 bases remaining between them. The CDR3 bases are TGTGCCAGCGATCCTGGGAGGAGGGCGGGAGCTTTCTTT. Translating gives CASDPGRRAGAFF.

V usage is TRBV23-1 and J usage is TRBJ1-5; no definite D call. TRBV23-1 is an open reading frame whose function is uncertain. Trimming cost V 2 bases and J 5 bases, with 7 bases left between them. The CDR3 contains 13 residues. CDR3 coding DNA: TGCGCCAGCAGTCAAGGAGCCTATCAGCCCCAGCATTTT. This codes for CASSQGAYQPQHF.

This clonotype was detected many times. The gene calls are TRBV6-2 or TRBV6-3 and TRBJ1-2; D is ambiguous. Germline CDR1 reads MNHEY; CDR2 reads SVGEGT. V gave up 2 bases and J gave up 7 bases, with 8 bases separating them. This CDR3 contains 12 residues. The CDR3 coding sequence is TGTGCCAGCAGTTACGGTACTGGTGGCTACACCTTC. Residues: CASSYGTGGYTF.

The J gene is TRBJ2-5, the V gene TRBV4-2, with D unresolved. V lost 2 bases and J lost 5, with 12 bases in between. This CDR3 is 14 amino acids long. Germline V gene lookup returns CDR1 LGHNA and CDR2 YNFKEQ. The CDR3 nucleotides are TGTGCCAGCAGCCAACCACGGTCTTTGGAGACCCAGTACTTC. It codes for CASSQPRSLETQYF.

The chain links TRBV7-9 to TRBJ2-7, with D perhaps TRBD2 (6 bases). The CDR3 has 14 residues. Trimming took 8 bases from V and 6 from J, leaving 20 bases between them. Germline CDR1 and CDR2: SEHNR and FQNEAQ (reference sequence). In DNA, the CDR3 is TGTGCCAGCCGCTCCTCTAGGGCGGGGCCCGAGCAGTACTTC. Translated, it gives CASRSSRAGPEQYF.

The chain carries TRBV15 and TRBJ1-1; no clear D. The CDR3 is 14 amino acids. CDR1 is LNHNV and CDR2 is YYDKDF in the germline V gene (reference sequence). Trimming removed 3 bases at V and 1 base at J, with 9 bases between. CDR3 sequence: CATSRERGNTEAFF. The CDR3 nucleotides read TGTGCCACCAGCAGGGAGCGGGGGAACACTGAAGCTTTCTTT. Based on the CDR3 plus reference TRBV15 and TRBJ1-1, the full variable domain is DAMVIQNPRYQVTQFGKPVTLSCSQTLNHNVMYWYQQKSSQAPKLLFHYYDKDFNNEADTPDNFQSRRPNTSFCFLDIRSPGLGDTAMYLCATSRERGNTEAFFGQGTRLTVV.

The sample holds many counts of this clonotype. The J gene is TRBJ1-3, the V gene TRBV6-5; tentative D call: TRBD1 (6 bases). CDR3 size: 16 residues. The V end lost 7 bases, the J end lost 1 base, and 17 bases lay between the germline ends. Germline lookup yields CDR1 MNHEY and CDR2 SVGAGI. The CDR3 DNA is TGTGCCAGCATAAGGGGGGGAGTGTGGTCTGGAAACACCATATATTTT. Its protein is CASIRGGVWSGNTIYF.

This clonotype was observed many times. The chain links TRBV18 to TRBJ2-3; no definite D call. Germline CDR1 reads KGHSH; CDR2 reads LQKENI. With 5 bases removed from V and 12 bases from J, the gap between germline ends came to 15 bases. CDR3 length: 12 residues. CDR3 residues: CASSSQDLTQYF. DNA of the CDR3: TGTGCCAGCTCATCTCAGGACCTCACACAGTATTTT.

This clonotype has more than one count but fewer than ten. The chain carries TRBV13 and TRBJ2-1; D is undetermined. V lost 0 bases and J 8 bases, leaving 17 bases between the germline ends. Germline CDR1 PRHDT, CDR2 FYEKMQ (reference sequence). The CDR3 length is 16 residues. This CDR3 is CASSLGLIGFGYEQFF. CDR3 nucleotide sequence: TGTGCCAGCAGCTTAGGCCTTATCGGATTTGGGTATGAGCAGTTCTTC.

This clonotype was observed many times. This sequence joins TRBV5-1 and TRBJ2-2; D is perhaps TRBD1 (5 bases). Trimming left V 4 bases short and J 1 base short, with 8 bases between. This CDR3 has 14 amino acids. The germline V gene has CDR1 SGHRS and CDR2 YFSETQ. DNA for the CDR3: TGCGCCAGCAGCCAAGGACAGAACACCGGGGAGCTGTTTTTT. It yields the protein CASSQGQNTGELFF. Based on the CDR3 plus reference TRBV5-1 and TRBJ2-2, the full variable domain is KAGVTQTPRYLIKTRGQQVTLSCSPISGHRSVSWYQQTPGQGLQFLFEYFSETQRNKGNFPGRFSGRQFSNSRSEMNVSTLELGDSALYLCASSQGQNTGELFFGEGSRLTVL.

CDR3 amino acids: CSARRTGGAESPLHF. The CDR3 DNA sequence: TGCAGTGCTAGAAGGACAGGGGGCGCTGAGTCACCCCTCCACTTT. The J gene is TRBJ1-6, the V gene TRBV20-1; TRBD1 agrees at 11 bases. This CDR3 contains 15 residues. The V segment lost 2 bases and the J segment 10 bases; nucleotides outside the gene matches: 7. Germline values: CDR1 DFQATT, CDR2 SNEGSKA (reference sequence).

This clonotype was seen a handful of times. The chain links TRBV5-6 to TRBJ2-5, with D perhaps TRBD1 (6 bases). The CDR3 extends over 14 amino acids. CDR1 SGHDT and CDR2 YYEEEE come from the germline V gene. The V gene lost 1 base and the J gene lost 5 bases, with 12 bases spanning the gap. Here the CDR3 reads CASSLQGRRETQYF. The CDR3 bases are TGTGCCAGCAGCTTGCAGGGGCGCAGGGAGACCCAGTACTTC. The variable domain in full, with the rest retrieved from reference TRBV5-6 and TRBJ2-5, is DAGVTQSPTHLIKTRGQQVTLRCSPKSGHDTVSWYQQALGQGPQFIFQYYEEEERQRGNFPDRFSGHQFPNYSSELNVNALLLGDSALYLCASSLQGRRETQYFGPGTRLLVL.

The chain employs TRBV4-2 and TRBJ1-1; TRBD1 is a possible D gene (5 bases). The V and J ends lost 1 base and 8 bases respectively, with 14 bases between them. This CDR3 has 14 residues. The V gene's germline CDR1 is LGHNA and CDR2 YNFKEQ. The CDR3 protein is CASSQAEGPYEAFF. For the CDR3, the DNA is TGTGCCAGCAGCCAAGCAGAGGGGCCGTACGAAGCTTTCTTT.

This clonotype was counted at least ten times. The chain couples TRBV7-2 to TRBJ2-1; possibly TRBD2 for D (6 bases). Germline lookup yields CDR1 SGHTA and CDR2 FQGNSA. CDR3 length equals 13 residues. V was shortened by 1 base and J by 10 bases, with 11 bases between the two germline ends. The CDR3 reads CASSLGRDSEQFF. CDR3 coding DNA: TGTGCCAGCAGCTTAGGACGGGACTCCGAGCAGTTCTTC.